Following are 27 T cell receptor beta chains from one sample sequenced in a study of cytomegalovirus exposure and HLA in healthy donors. PCR amplification relied on 60 Vbeta primers (plus 13 Jbeta primers). Using immunoSEQ multiplex PCR, the repertoire was profiled, and TCRdb retains in-frame clones only, with some absent. The sample comprises around 250,000 clones, around 90% of which are singletons, and 1.7% rests with the top ten. The sample comprised PBMCs. The source of these receptors is a girl aged 2-10 years in good health and CMV-seronegative.

This rearrangement joins TRBV27 to TRBJ2-2; TRBD1 is a possible D gene (6 bases). The germline V gene encodes CDR1 MNHEY and CDR2 SMNVEV (reference sequence). The V end lost 4 bases, the J end lost 3 bases, and 12 bases lay between the germline ends. This CDR3 has 15 residues. The CDR3 reads CASSYRQGYTGELFF. Written as DNA, the CDR3 is TGTGCCAGCAGTTATCGGCAGGGGTACACCGGGGAGCTGTTTTTT.

V gene TRBV7-9 combines with J gene TRBJ1-1; tentatively, D is TRBD1 (6 bases). Trimming removed 4 bases at V and 7 bases at J, with 16 bases between. Per the germline V gene, CDR1 is SEHNR and CDR2 is FQNEAQ (reference sequence). The CDR3 consists of 14 residues. The CDR3 loop reads CASSSHLDSNEAFF. For the CDR3, the DNA is TGTGCCAGCAGCTCTCATTTGGACAGCAATGAAGCTTTCTTT.

This chain links TRBV5-8 with TRBJ2-1; TRBD1 aligns across 7 bases. The V segment lost 4 bases and the J segment 3 bases; nucleotides outside the gene matches: 1. This CDR3 contains 13 residues. Germline assignment: CDR1 SGHTS and CDR2 YDEGEE. CDR3 in amino acids: CASSRDSYNEQFF. CDR3 sequence (DNA): TGTGCCAGCAGCCGGGACAGCTACAATGAGCAGTTCTTC.

DNA of the CDR3: TGTGCCAGCAGTTTGCACCCTCAGGGGCGGAATCAGCCCCAGCATTTT. Protein sequence: CASSLHPQGRNQPQHF. The chain couples TRBV5-4 to TRBJ1-5; tentatively, D is TRBD1 (6 bases). The germline V and J ends were trimmed by 5 bases and 4 bases, with 19 bases remaining between them. CDR1 SGHNT and CDR2 YYREEE come from the germline V gene (reference sequence). The CDR3 extends over 16 amino acids.

The CDR3: CASSELRLAGGRSYEQYF. The CDR3 region has the DNA TGTGCCAGCAGTGAACTACGACTAGCGGGGGGGCGCTCCTACGAGCAGTACTTC. The chain joins TRBV6-1 to TRBJ2-7, with 14 positions matching TRBD2. CDR1 and CDR2 from the germline V gene are MNHNS and SASEGT. Germline trimming cut 2 bases from V and 0 bases from J; bases unmatched to any gene: 6. The CDR3 totals 18 residues.

This sequence joins TRBV19 and TRBJ1-5; the D is unclear. The germline gives CDR1 LNHDA, CDR2 SQIVND (reference sequence). The CDR3 spans 14 residues. Trimming shortened V by 5 bases and J by 5 bases, and 13 bases separated the two germline ends. The CDR3 DNA is TGTGCCAGTAGTGCTGCAGCAGCGGATCAGCCCCAGCATTTT. Translation: CASSAAAADQPQHF.

The table lists this clone with a count of one. V usage is TRBV5-1 and J usage is TRBJ1-2; D remains unclear. V dropped 0 bases and J dropped 4 bases, with 10 bases sitting between them. CDR1 is SGHRS and CDR2 is YFSETQ in the germline V gene. This CDR3 has 14 residues. The CDR3 sequence is CASSLASNVYGYTF. In DNA, the CDR3 is TGCGCCAGCAGCTTGGCTAGTAACGTCTATGGCTACACCTTC.

V is TRBV6-5 and J is TRBJ2-6; D gene unclear. Germline V gene sequence: CDR1 MNHEY, CDR2 SVGAGI. The CDR3 length is 14 residues. The V and J ends lost 5 bases and 0 bases respectively, with 5 bases between them. CDR3 DNA: TGTGCCAGCAGTGTCATCTCTGGGGCCAACGTCCTGACTTTC. This codes for CASSVISGANVLTF.

The chain is built from TRBV15 and TRBJ2-5; 8 bases map to TRBD1. V lost 2 bases, J lost 3 bases, and 5 bases stayed unmatched. There are 15 residues in the CDR3. Germline loops: CDR1 LNHNV, CDR2 YYDKDF (reference sequence). The CDR3, as DNA: TGTGCCACCAGCAGAACAGGGGGGAAAAAAGAGACCCAGTACTTC. This translates into CATSRTGGKKETQYF.

J is TRBJ2-1 and V is TRBV6-5; TRBD2 aligns across 7 bases. The CDR3 sequence is 12 residues long. Germline trimming cut 5 bases from V and 6 bases from J; bases unmatched to any gene: 1. CDR1 MNHEY and CDR2 SVGAGI come from the germline V gene. The CDR3 reads CASSIAGNEQFF. CDR3 DNA sequence: TGTGCCAGCAGTATAGCGGGCAATGAGCAGTTCTTC.

The chain links TRBV28 to TRBJ2-5; 9 nucleotides line up with TRBD2. V lost 5 bases to trimming and J lost 11 bases; unmatched junction nucleotides: 6. Per the germline V gene, CDR1 is MDHEN and CDR2 is SYDVKM. The CDR3 runs 12 residues. The CDR3 loop is CASSATSGRQYF. The CDR3 nucleotides read TGTGCCAGCAGTGCAACTAGCGGGCGACAGTACTTC.

This clone was counted between two and nine times. This sequence joins TRBV19 and TRBJ2-7, with TRBD1 matching 9 bases. Per the germline V gene, CDR1 is LNHDA and CDR2 is SQIVND (reference sequence). The J segment lost 6 bases and the V segment lost 2 bases, leaving 11 bases of the junction unmatched. The CDR3 has 16 amino acids. CDR3 DNA sequence: TGTGCCAGTAGTATATCCGGGACAGGGCTTGGAGGCGAGCAGTACTTC. Protein sequence: CASSISGTGLGGEQYF.

The chain links TRBV6-5 to TRBJ2-5; D call uncertain. Between the trimmed V and J ends, which lost 2 bases and 2 bases, there was a span of 12 bases. CDR1 is MNHEY, CDR2 SVGAGI, per germline. This CDR3 comprises 15 residues. CDR3 in amino acids: CASSYALHTQETQYF. Here the CDR3 DNA reads TGTGCCAGCAGTTACGCTCTCCATACTCAAGAGACCCAGTACTTC.

The chain links TRBV15 to TRBJ1-5, with D possibly being TRBD1 (5 bases). In germline, CDR1 is LNHNV, CDR2 YYDKDF (reference sequence). The CDR3 runs 19 residues. V gave up 3 bases and J gave up 1 base, with 22 bases separating them. The CDR3 here is CATSSLESLPGLSNQPQHF. The CDR3 nucleotides are TGTGCCACCAGCAGCCTTGAGTCACTCCCAGGGTTAAGCAATCAGCCCCAGCATTTT.

The chain carries TRBV5-1 and TRBJ1-2, with 8 nucleotides matching TRBD1. The length of the CDR3 is 13 residues. The J segment lost 5 bases and the V segment lost 4 bases, leaving 4 bases of the junction unmatched. Germline V gene lookup returns CDR1 SGHRS and CDR2 YFSETQ. The DNA of the CDR3 is TGCGCCAGCAGCGTGGACAGGGAATATGGCTACACCTTC. Protein: CASSVDREYGYTF. Based on the CDR3 plus reference TRBV5-1 and TRBJ1-2, the full variable domain is KAGVTQTPRYLIKTRGQQVTLSCSPISGHRSVSWYQQTPGQGLQFLFEYFSETQRNKGNFPGRFSGRQFSNSRSEMNVSTLELGDSALYLCASSVDREYGYTFGSGTRLTVV.

The J gene is TRBJ2-7, the V gene TRBV6-6, with 7 nucleotides matching TRBD2. CDR3 size: 15 residues. The ends lost 5 bases at V and 2 bases at J; junction bases unmatched: 9. Germline CDR1 MNHNY, CDR2 SVGAGI (reference sequence). CDR3: CASSLGGKGTYEQYF. The CDR3, as DNA: TGTGCCAGCAGTCTGGGAGGGAAGGGGACCTACGAGCAGTACTTC.

The table lists this clone with a few counts. CDR3 sequence: CASSSIQNTEAFF. As DNA, the CDR3 is TGTGCCAGCAGTTCCATCCAGAACACTGAAGCTTTCTTT. This chain connects TRBV5-4 to TRBJ1-1; no definite D call. Per germline, CDR1 SGHNT and CDR2 YYREEE (reference sequence). This CDR3 has 13 amino acids. The ends were cut back, 5 bases at V and 1 base at J, with 9 bases in the middle.

The chain employs TRBV29-1 and TRBJ2-7; 7 nucleotides match TRBD1. This CDR3 is built from 13 residues. Germline V gives CDR1 SQVTM, CDR2 ANQGSEA. Losses at the gene ends were 6 bases for V and 2 bases for J; bases not matched to a gene: 7. The CDR3 loop reads CSVARDSPYEQYF. CDR3 DNA: TGCAGCGTCGCCCGGGACAGCCCCTACGAGCAGTACTTC.

This chain connects TRBV9 to TRBJ1-1; TRBD1 matches at 9 bases. CDR3 length: 19 amino acids. The V segment lost 0 bases and the J segment 1 base; nucleotides outside the gene matches: 13. Germline V gene sequence: CDR1 SGDLS, CDR2 YYNGEE. The CDR3 DNA reads TGTGCCAGCAGCGTAGGGACAGGGGTTCCATCGATAAAGAACACTGAAGCTTTCTTT. Encoded protein: CASSVGTGVPSIKNTEAFF.

This clone showed up just once. V and J are TRBV11-2 and TRBJ2-2; 8 nucleotides agree with TRBD2. Germline CDR1 SGHAT, CDR2 FQNNGV. The length of the CDR3 is 19 residues. V trimming: 5 bases; J trimming: 3 bases; junction bases outside the gene matches: 17. The chain's CDR3 is CASSRTSGGGRSYTGELFF. As DNA, the CDR3 is TGTGCCAGCAGCCGAACCTCCGGGGGGGGACGCTCCTACACCGGGGAGCTGTTTTTT.

This sequence joins TRBV6-6 and TRBJ1-4, with 11 bases aligning to TRBD1. The CDR3 runs to 15 residues. CDR1 MNHNY and CDR2 SVGAGI come from the germline V gene (reference sequence). J gave up 6 bases and V 4 bases, and 4 bases lay outside the gene matches. The CDR3 here is CASSSGQGADEKLFF. In nucleotides, the CDR3 is TGTGCCAGCAGTTCAGGACAGGGGGCGGATGAAAAACTGTTTTTT.

This chain connects TRBV10-3 to TRBJ1-3, with D hard to call. The CDR3 has 11 residues. The germline gives CDR1 ENHRY, CDR2 SYGVKD. Trimming pared 7 bases from V and 4 bases from J, leaving 5 bases between. The CDR3 spells CAIMSGNTIYF. DNA for the CDR3: TGTGCCATCATGAGCGGAAACACCATATATTTT.

The chain is built from TRBV10-3 and TRBJ2-2, with TRBD1 matching 12 bases. After removal of 2 bases from V and 5 bases from J, the junction contained 9 bases not matched to a gene. This CDR3 comprises 18 residues. Germline V gene data show CDR1 as ENHRY and CDR2 as SYGVKD. CDR3 nucleotides: TGTGCCATCAGTGAGCCCAGGGACAGGGGGCTTAATACCGGGGAGCTGTTTTTT. Residues: CAISEPRDRGLNTGELFF.

The CDR3 DNA reads TGTGCCACCGACCCGGGACAGAGATACAATGAGCAGTTCTTC. Translation gives CATDPGQRYNEQFF. The rearrangement joins TRBV19 to TRBJ2-1; 7 nucleotides agree with TRBD1. The J segment lost 4 bases and the V segment lost 10 bases, leaving 10 bases of the junction unmatched. The CDR3 runs to 14 residues. CDR1 LNHDA and CDR2 SQIVND come from the germline V gene (reference sequence).

The chain links TRBV29-1 to TRBJ2-5; tentative D call: TRBD2 (6 bases). This CDR3 is built from 15 residues. Trimming removed 2 bases from V and 4 bases from J, with 17 bases in between. Per the germline V gene, CDR1 is SQVTM and CDR2 is ANQGSEA. CDR3 coding DNA: TGCAGCGTTGAATGGTCTGGCGGGATTTTAGAGACCCAGTACTTC. Translation gives CSVEWSGGILETQYF.

The chain carries TRBV2 and TRBJ1-2; 8 bases agree with TRBD1. Per germline, CDR1 SNHLY and CDR2 FYNNEI. The CDR3 is made up of 19 amino acids. V lost 7 bases and J lost 0; bases outside the gene matches: 19. The CDR3: CASKPGIRDRSPTNYGYTF. The CDR3 nucleotides are TGTGCCAGCAAGCCCGGAATCCGGGACAGGAGCCCGACTAACTATGGCTACACCTTC.

This chain joins TRBV28 and TRBJ1-4; D is possibly TRBD1 (5 bases). V lost 3 bases, J lost 1 base, and 12 bases lay in between. The CDR3 has 16 amino acids. Germline lookup yields CDR1 MDHEN and CDR2 SYDVKM. As DNA, the CDR3 is TGTGCCAGCAGTTTGGTTTCGGGGGGAACTAATGAAAAACTGTTTTTT. The encoded protein is CASSLVSGGTNEKLFF.